Below, one T cell receptor beta chain is given with its context. This sample is drawn from a study of technical replicates of blood from a few donors. Here immunoSEQ multiplex PCR was the method, and the copy in TCRdb shows in-frame clones only, minus some. Here the sample spans some 71,000 clones, approximately 96% being singletons. The CDR3 spans 15 residues. Germline CDR1 reads SGHRS; CDR2 reads YFSETQ. J gave up 10 bases and V 4 bases, and 13 bases lay outside the gene matches. The specimen sequenced was T cells isolated from PBMCs. The rearrangement links TRBV5-1 to TRBJ1-1; 10 nucleotides line up with TRBD1. This TCR derives from a human donor in good health. This CDR3 reads CASSPTGTGATGAFF. CDR3 in DNA: TGCGCCAGCAGCCCAACCGGGACAGGGGCAACCGGAGCTTTCTTT.